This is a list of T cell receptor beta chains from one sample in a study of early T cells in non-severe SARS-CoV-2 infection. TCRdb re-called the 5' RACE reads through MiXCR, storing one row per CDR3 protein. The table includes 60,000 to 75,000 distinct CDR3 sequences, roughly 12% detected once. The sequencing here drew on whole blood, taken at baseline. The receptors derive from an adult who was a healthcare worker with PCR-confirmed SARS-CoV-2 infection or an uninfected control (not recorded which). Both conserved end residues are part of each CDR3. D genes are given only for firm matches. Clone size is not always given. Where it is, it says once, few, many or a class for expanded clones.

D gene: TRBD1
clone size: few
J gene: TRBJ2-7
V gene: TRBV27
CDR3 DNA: TGTGCCAGCAGTTTAACAGGGGGAGGTTTGTACGAGCAGTACTTC
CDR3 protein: CASSLTGGGLYEQYF

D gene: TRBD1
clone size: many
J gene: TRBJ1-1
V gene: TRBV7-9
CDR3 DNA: TGTGCCAGCAGTTCCACAGGGGAGGGTGTCGTAGACACTGAAGCTTTCTTT
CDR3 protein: CASSSTGEGVVDTEAFF

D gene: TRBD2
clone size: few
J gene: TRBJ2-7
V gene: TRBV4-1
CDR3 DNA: TGCGCCAGCAGCCAAGTAGAAGGGACGGGAGGTGCCTACGAGCAGTACTTC
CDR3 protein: CASSQVEGTGGAYEQYF

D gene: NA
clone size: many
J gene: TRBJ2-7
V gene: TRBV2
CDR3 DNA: TGTGCCAGCAGTAACTACGAGCAGTACTTC
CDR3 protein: CASSNYEQYF

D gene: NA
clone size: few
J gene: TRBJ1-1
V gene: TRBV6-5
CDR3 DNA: TGTGCCAGCAGCCGCCGTACAGAATACAAAGCTTTCTTT
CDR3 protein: CASSRRTEYKAFF

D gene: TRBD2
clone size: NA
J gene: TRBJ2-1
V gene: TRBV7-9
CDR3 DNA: TGTGCCAGCAGCTTGACGACTAGCGCGACTGACAATGAGCAGTTCTTC
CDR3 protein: CASSLTTSATDNEQFF

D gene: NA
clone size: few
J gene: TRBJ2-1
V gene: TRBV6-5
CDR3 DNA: TGTGCCAGCAGTTCGAGGCGGAACTCCTACAATGAGCAGTTCTTC
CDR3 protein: CASSSRRNSYNEQFF

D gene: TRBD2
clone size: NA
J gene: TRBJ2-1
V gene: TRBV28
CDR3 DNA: TGTGCCAGCAGCGGACTAGCGGGGGACTCCTACAATGAGCAGTTCTTC
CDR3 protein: CASSGLAGDSYNEQFF

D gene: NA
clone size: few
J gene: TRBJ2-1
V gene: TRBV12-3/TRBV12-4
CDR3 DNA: TGTGCCAGCAGTTTGGCGAATGAGCAGTTCTTC
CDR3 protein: CASSLANEQFF

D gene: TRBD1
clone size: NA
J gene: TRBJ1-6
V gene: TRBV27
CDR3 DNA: TGTGCCAGCAGTTTCCAGGGGGGCCCTAGCTCCTATAATTCACCCCTCCACTTT
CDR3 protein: CASSFQGGPSSYNSPLHF

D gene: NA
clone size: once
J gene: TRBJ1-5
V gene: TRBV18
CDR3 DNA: TGTGCCAGCTCACCAGGGGTGAATCAGCCCCAGCATTTT
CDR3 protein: CASSPGVNQPQHF

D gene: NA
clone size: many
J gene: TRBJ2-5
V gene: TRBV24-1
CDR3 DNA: TGTGCCACCAGTGACTCGCCCAAACTAGCCGAGCAAGAGACCCAGTACTTC
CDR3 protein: CATSDSPKLAEQETQYF

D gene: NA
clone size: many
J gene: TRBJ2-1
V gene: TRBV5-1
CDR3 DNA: TGCGCCAGCAGTCTACTAGGGTACAATGAGCAGTTCTTC
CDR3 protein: CASSLLGYNEQFF

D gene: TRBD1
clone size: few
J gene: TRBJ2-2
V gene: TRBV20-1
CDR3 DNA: TGCAGTGCTCCCATGACTACAGGGGGCCGAACCGGGGAGCTGTTTTTT
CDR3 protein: CSAPMTTGGRTGELFF

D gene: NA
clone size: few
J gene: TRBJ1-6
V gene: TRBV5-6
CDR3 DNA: TGTGCCAGCAGCTTACTCGGTAGTTCACCCCTCCACTTT
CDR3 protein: CASSLLGSSPLHF

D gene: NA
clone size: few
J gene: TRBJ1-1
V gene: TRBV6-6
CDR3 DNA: TGTGCCATTATTCGGGGCACTGAAGCTTTCTTT
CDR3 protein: CAIIRGTEAFF

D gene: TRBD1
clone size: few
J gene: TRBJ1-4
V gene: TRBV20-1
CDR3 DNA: TGCAGTGTCAGGGGGCGGACAGGTGGTTTGGAAAAACTGTTTTTT
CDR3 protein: CSVRGRTGGLEKLFF

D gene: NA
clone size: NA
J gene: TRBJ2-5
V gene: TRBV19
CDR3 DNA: TGTGCCAGTAGTATTCGGGGGATTGAGACCCAGTACTTC
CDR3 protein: CASSIRGIETQYF

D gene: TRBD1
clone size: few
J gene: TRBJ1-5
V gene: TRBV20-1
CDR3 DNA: TGCAGTGCTAGGGGGGACAGGGACTATCAGCCCCAGCATTTT
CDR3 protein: CSARGDRDYQPQHF

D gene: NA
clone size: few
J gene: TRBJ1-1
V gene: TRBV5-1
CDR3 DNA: TGCGCCAGCAGCCTGAGATTGGGCGACACTGAAGCTTTCTTT
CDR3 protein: CASSLRLGDTEAFF

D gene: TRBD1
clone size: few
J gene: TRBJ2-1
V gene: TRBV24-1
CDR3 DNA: TGTGCCACCAGTCAACAGGGGGGTGAGCAGTTCTTC
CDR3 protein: CATSQQGGEQFF

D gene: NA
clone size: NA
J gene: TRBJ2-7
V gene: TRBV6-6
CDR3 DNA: TGTGCCAGTAGACAGGAGACGCACTACGAGCAGTACTTC
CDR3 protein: CASRQETHYEQYF

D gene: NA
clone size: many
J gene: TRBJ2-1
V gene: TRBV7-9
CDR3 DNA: TGTGCCAGCAGCTTTAGGGAGGAATACAATGAGCAGTTCTTC
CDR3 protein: CASSFREEYNEQFF

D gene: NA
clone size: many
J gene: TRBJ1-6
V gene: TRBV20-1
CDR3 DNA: TGCAGTGCTAGTGGGGCTAGGAATTCACCCCTCCACTTT
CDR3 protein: CSASGARNSPLHF

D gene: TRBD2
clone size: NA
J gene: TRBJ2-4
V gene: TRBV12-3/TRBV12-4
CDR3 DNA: TGTGCCAGTGGGACTAGCGGGAGTGACAAAAACATTCAGTACTTC
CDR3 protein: CASGTSGSDKNIQYF

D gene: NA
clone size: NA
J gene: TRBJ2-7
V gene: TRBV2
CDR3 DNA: TGTGCCAGCAGTGATGGGGGTCCTACCTACGAGCAGTACTTC
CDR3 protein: CASSDGGPTYEQYF

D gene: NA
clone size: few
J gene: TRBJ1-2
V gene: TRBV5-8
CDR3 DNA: TGTGCCAGCAGCTCGACAAACAACTATGGCTACACCTTC
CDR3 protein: CASSSTNNYGYTF

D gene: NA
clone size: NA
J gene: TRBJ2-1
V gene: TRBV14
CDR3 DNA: TGTGCCAGCAGCCAAGAAGGCCAGCGCGGCGGGCAGTTCTTC
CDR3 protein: CASSQEGQRGGQFF

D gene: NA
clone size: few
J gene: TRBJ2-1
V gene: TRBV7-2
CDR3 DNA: TGTGCCAGCAGCTTAAGGGCGACAGCACTTTCCTACAATGAGCAGTTCTTC
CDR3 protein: CASSLRATALSYNEQFF